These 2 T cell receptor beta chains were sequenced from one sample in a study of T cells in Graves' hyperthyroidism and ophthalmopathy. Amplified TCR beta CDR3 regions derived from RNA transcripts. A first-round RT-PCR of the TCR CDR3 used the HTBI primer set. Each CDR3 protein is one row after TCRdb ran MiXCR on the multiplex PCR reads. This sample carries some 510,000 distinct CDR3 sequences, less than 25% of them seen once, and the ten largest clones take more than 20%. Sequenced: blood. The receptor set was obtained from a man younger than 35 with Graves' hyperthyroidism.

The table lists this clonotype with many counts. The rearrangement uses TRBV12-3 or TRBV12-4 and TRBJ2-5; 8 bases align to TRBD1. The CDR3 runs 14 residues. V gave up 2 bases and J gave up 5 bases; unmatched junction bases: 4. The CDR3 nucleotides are TGTGCCAGCAGTTTATACAGGGGGACGGAGACCCAGTACTTC. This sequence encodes CASSLYRGTETQYF.

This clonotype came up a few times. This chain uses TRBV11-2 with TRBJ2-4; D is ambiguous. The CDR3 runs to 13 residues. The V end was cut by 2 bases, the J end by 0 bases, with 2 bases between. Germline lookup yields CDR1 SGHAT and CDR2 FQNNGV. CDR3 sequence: CASSLTAKNIQYF. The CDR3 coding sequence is TGTGCCAGCAGCTTAACAGCCAAAAACATTCAGTACTTC.